These 20 T cell receptor beta chains share one sample of origin, sequenced in a study of blood T cell repertoires in COVID-19. Data came from immunoSEQ multiplex PCR; TCRdb stores just in-frame clones and leaves some out. The data show 130,000 or so clones, more than 70% seen once. Sample: peripheral blood. The receptor source for this set is a human donor in a cohort sampled during active COVID-19.

The genes are TRBV7-6 and TRBJ2-7, with D tentatively TRBD2 (6 bases). CDR3 length: 16 residues. Looked up from germline, CDR1 is SGHVS and CDR2 is FNYEAQ. V lost 2 bases to trimming and J lost 1 base, with 15 bases between them. CDR3 sequence: CASSLTPGSGSYEQYF. CDR3 DNA sequence: TGTGCCAGCAGCTTAACCCCCGGGAGTGGATCCTACGAGCAGTACTTC.

The J gene is TRBJ1-4, the V gene TRBV5-4; TRBD1 agrees at 9 bases. The trim removed 0 bases at V and 12 bases at J, leaving 6 bases unmatched. This CDR3 region has 14 residues. Germline V gene data show CDR1 as SGHNT and CDR2 as YYREEE (reference sequence). For the CDR3, the DNA is TGTGCCAGCAGCTTGGAACAGGGGGCTGACCAACTGTTTTTT. Translating gives CASSLEQGADQLFF.

The chain links TRBV7-6 to TRBJ1-5; no clear D. Germline V gene data show CDR1 as SGHVS and CDR2 as FNYEAQ. V gave up 1 base and J gave up 6 bases, with 13 bases separating them. This CDR3 spans 15 amino acids. The CDR3 here is CASSLGGSRGQPQHF. The CDR3 DNA sequence: TGTGCCAGCAGCTTAGGCGGGTCTAGAGGTCAGCCCCAGCATTTT.

This clone was detected only once. The rearrangement links TRBV6-2 or TRBV6-3 to TRBJ1-1; D is perhaps TRBD1 (5 bases). Germline V CDR1 and CDR2: MNHEY, SVGEGT. There are 15 residues in the CDR3. V was pared by 3 bases and J by 11 bases, with 22 bases between. CDR3 sequence: CASSYSPGRDREAFF. In nucleotides, the CDR3 is TGTGCCAGCAGTTATTCCCCGGGCAGGGATCGTGAGGCTTTCTTT.

The genes are TRBV5-4 and TRBJ2-1; D is unresolved. This CDR3 is 11 amino acids long. The V end lost 0 bases, the J end lost 10 bases, and 5 bases lay between the germline ends. Germline V lookup: CDR1 SGHNT, CDR2 YYREEE (reference sequence). In DNA, the CDR3 is TGTGCCAGCAGCTTGGTTACAGAGCAGTTCTTC. It translates to CASSLVTEQFF.

V gene TRBV25-1 combines with J gene TRBJ1-5, with 8 bases fitting TRBD1. Germline CDR1 is MGHDK and CDR2 is SYGVNS. V lost 6 bases and J lost 7; bases outside the gene matches: 8. CDR3 length: 14 amino acids. The CDR3 region has the DNA TGTGCCAGCAGAGGACAGGGAGACTACCAGCCCCAGCATTTT. Amino acids: CASRGQGDYQPQHF.

The chain recombines TRBV18 with TRBJ1-5; possibly TRBD1 for D (6 bases). The V gene's germline CDR1 is KGHSH and CDR2 LQKENI. This CDR3 is built from 15 residues. Trimming took 2 bases from V and 5 from J, leaving 13 bases between them. CDR3 loop: CASSPGHREHQPQHF. The CDR3 DNA reads TGTGCCAGCTCACCAGGTCACAGGGAGCATCAGCCCCAGCATTTT. The whole variable domain, remainder taken from reference TRBV18 and TRBJ1-5, is NAGVMQNPRHLVRRRGQEARLRCSPMKGHSHVYWYRQLPEEGLKFMVYLQKENIIDESGMPKERFSAEFPKEGPSILRIQQVVRGDSAAYFCASSPGHREHQPQHFGDGTRLSIL.

The table lists this clone with a count of one. This chain connects TRBV28 to TRBJ1-6; tentative D call: TRBD1 (6 bases). In germline, CDR1 is MDHEN, CDR2 SYDVKM. This CDR3 is 15 amino acids long. Trimming stripped 6 bases from V and 9 bases from J, with 18 bases between. DNA of the CDR3: TGTGCCAGCAGAGATAGCCCCGGGACAAGTTCACCCCTCCACTTT. It yields the protein CASRDSPGTSSPLHF.

This clone was observed once. The rearrangement links TRBV18 to TRBJ1-3; D may be TRBD1 (6 bases). CDR1 KGHSH and CDR2 LQKENI come from the germline V gene. The CDR3 contains 16 residues. Trimming shortened V by 1 base and J by 8 bases, and 18 bases separated the two germline ends. The CDR3: CASSPLLRTKGDTIYF. DNA of the CDR3: TGTGCCAGCTCACCACTTTTACGGACCAAGGGGGACACCATATATTTT.

V usage is TRBV14 and J usage is TRBJ2-5; 7 bases are a match to TRBD2. The V segment lost 4 bases and the J segment 8 bases; nucleotides outside the gene matches: 10. The CDR3 consists of 14 residues. The V gene's germline CDR1 is SGHDN and CDR2 FVKESK. CDR3 coding DNA: TGTGCCAGCAGCCGTTCCCTAGCGGTAGGCACCCAGTACTTC. Its protein is CASSRSLAVGTQYF.

J is TRBJ2-5 and V is TRBV6-5, with D unresolved. Trimming stripped 2 bases from V and 7 bases from J, with 14 bases between. The CDR3 runs to 14 residues. Per germline, CDR1 MNHEY and CDR2 SVGAGI. The CDR3 region is CASSYSPPPGTQYF. CDR3 nucleotides: TGTGCCAGCAGTTACAGTCCCCCCCCGGGGACCCAGTACTTC.

V gene TRBV6-5 combines with J gene TRBJ2-1; D may be TRBD1 (6 bases). Deletions cut 3 bases from V and 2 bases from J, with 11 bases between. Per germline, CDR1 MNHEY and CDR2 SVGAGI. This CDR3 contains 15 residues. CDR3: CASSYIDRTYNEQFF. CDR3 in DNA: TGTGCCAGCAGTTATATTGACAGGACCTACAATGAGCAGTTCTTC.

For the CDR3, the DNA is TGTGCCAGCAGCTTAGAGAGTAACGATTCACCCCTCCACTTT. Translation: CASSLESNDSPLHF. This chain connects TRBV11-3 to TRBJ1-6; no clear D. CDR3 length: 14 residues. V lost 0 bases and J lost 8, with 8 bases in between. Germline V gives CDR1 SGHNT, CDR2 YENEEA. The whole variable domain, remainder taken from reference TRBV11-3 and TRBJ1-6, is EAGVVQSPRYKIIEKKQPVAFWCNPISGHNTLYWYLQNLGQGPELLIRYENEEAVDDSQLPKDRFSAERLKGVDSTLKIQPAELGDSAVYLCASSLESNDSPLHFGNGTRLTVT.

This clone was seen just once. The V gene is TRBV6-5, the J gene TRBJ2-7; D possibly corresponds to TRBD1 (6 bases). This CDR3 contains 15 residues. The V end was cut by 6 bases, the J end by 7 bases, with 22 bases between. Germline CDR1 is MNHEY and CDR2 is SVGAGI. This CDR3 is CASSPGHRLVGEQYF. In nucleotides, the CDR3 is TGTGCCAGCAGCCCGGGACACCGCCTCGTGGGAGAGCAGTACTTC.

The CDR3 loop is CASSPSTGWTQPQHF. The CDR3 DNA reads as TGTGCCAGCTCACCCTCGACAGGGTGGACTCAGCCCCAGCATTTT. This sequence joins TRBV18 and TRBJ1-5, with 7 bases matching TRBD1. Germline V gene lookup returns CDR1 KGHSH and CDR2 LQKENI. The CDR3 length is 15 residues. J was trimmed by 6 bases and V by 3 bases; bases with no gene match: 8. Filled out from reference TRBV18 and TRBJ1-5, the complete variable domain reads NAGVMQNPRHLVRRRGQEARLRCSPMKGHSHVYWYRQLPEEGLKFMVYLQKENIIDESGMPKERFSAEFPKEGPSILRIQQVVRGDSAAYFCASSPSTGWTQPQHFGDGTRLSIL.

The CDR3 sequence is CAWSLDRGADTQYF. As DNA, the CDR3 is TGTGCCTGGAGCTTGGACAGGGGCGCAGATACGCAGTATTTT. This chain uses TRBV30 with TRBJ2-3; 9 bases agree with TRBD1. Germline CDR1 and CDR2: GTSNPN and SVGIG (reference sequence). The CDR3 extends over 14 amino acids. The trim removed 3 bases at V and 4 bases at J, leaving 5 bases unmatched.

The chain couples TRBV11-3 to TRBJ1-1, with unresolved D. The CDR3 is 14 residues long. V was clipped by 2 bases and J by 5 bases, with 12 bases between them. CDR1 SGHNT and CDR2 YENEEA come from the germline V gene. CDR3 residues: CASSLIRSGTEAFF. In nucleotides, the CDR3 is TGTGCCAGCAGCTTAATTCGTAGCGGTACTGAAGCTTTCTTT.

This chain connects TRBV7-8 to TRBJ1-2; tentative D call: TRBD1 (6 bases). In germline, CDR1 is SGHVS, CDR2 FQNEAQ. CDR3 size: 14 residues. V lost 4 bases, J lost 0 bases, and 9 bases lay in between. Written as DNA, the CDR3 is TGTGCCAGCAGCTGGACAGAGGCTAACTATGGCTACACCTTC. This encodes CASSWTEANYGYTF.

The CDR3 is CASSRKYSGEQYV. For the CDR3, the DNA is TGTGCCAGCAGTCGGAAGTATTCGGGTGAGCAGTACGTC. V is TRBV6-5 and J is TRBJ2-7; D is undetermined. The germline V gene has CDR1 MNHEY and CDR2 SVGAGI. V was trimmed by 5 bases and J by 7 bases, leaving 15 bases between them. The CDR3 totals 13 residues.

The chain combines TRBV6-5 with TRBJ1-2; D is ambiguous. Germline CDR1 and CDR2: MNHEY and SVGAGI. Trimming pared 9 bases from V and 3 bases from J, leaving 11 bases between. This CDR3 comprises 12 residues. DNA of the CDR3: TGTGCCAGTTCCGGAGGGCACTATGGCTACACCTTC. This gives the protein CASSGGHYGYTF.